One sample yielded the 2 T cell receptor beta chains listed below, sequenced in a study of blood T cell repertoires in COVID-19. TCRdb's table, derived via immunoSEQ multiplex PCR, lists solely in-frame clones and lacks some. The sample shows some 170,000 clones, about 80% of them seen only once. Material for sequencing was peripheral blood. Every receptor here comes from a woman in her 70s with acute or convalescent COVID-19.

The V call is TRBV11-2, the J call TRBJ1-5; tentatively, D is TRBD1 (5 bases). Germline V gene data show CDR1 as SGHAT and CDR2 as FQNNGV. CDR3 length equals 13 residues. The V end lost 3 bases, the J end lost 3 bases, and 6 bases lay between the germline ends. The DNA of the CDR3 is TGTGCCAGCAGCTTGACAGACAATCAGCCCCAGCATTTT. This codes for CASSLTDNQPQHF.

The chain's CDR3 is CASMASGGASFGELFF. DNA for the CDR3: TGTGCCAGCATGGCTAGCGGGGGGGCCTCCTTCGGGGAGCTGTTTTTT. The chain uses TRBV2 and TRBJ2-2; 12 bases match TRBD2. The CDR3 consists of 16 residues. CDR1 and CDR2 from the germline V gene are SNHLY and FYNNEI. The V gene end was trimmed by 7 bases and the J gene end by 7 bases; junction bases not matched to a gene: 10.